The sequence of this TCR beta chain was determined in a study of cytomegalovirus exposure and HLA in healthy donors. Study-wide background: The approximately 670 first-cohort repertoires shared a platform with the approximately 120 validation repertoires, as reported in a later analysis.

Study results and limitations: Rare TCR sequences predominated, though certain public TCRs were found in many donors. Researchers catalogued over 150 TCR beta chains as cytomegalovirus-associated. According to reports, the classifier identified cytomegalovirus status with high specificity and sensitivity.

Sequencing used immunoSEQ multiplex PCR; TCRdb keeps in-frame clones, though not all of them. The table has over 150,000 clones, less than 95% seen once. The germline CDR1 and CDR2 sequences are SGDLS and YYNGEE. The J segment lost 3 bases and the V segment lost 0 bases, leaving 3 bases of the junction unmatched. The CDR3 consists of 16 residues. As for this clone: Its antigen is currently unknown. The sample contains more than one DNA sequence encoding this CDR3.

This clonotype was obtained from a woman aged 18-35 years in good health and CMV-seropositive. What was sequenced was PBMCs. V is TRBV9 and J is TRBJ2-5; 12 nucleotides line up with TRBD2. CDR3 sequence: CASSVGLAGVEETQYF. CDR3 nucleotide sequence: TGTGCCAGCAGCGTAGGACTAGCGGGAGTGGAAGAGACCCAGTACTTC.